These 18 T cell receptor beta chains share one sample of origin, sequenced in a study of a mutant IDH1 vaccine in newly diagnosed glioma. No antigens are known for them. Assay: immunoSEQ multiplex PCR; the TCRdb copy retains only in-frame clones and omits some. This repertoire shows some 51,000 clones, more than 70% found once; its top ten account for about 2%. Time point: week 5, during vaccination. A single vaccine dose contained 300 ug of mutant IDH1 20-mer peptide, and topical imiquimod was used with it. This specimen consisted of PBMCs, obtained from a glioma patient whose treatment included an IDH1 peptide vaccine. These receptors were obtained from a woman aged 40 to 50 with glioma.

V and J are TRBV5-1 and TRBJ2-5; 7 nucleotides match TRBD1. The J segment lost 3 bases and the V segment lost 4 bases, leaving 3 bases of the junction unmatched. The length of the CDR3 is 13 residues. Germline V gene data show CDR1 as SGHRS and CDR2 as YFSETQ. The CDR3 DNA is TGCGCCAGCAGCACGGGACAGAAAGAGACCCAGTACTTC. Protein: CASSTGQKETQYF. Using reference TRBV5-1 and TRBJ2-5 for the parts outside the CDR3, the full variable domain is KAGVTQTPRYLIKTRGQQVTLSCSPISGHRSVSWYQQTPGQGLQFLFEYFSETQRNKGNFPGRFSGRQFSNSRSEMNVSTLELGDSALYLCASSTGQKETQYFGPGTRLLVL.

CDR3 in amino acids: CASSILAGGPYEQYF. In DNA, the CDR3 is TGTGCCAGCAGCATACTAGCGGGGGGGCCCTACGAGCAGTACTTC. The V gene is TRBV7-2, the J gene TRBJ2-7; TRBD2 aligns across 13 bases. V lost 5 bases and J lost 2; bases outside the gene matches: 3. The CDR3 runs to 15 residues. In germline, CDR1 is SGHTA, CDR2 FQGNSA.

This rearrangement joins TRBV7-2 to TRBJ2-7, with 10 bases lining up with TRBD1. J was trimmed by 1 base and V by 5 bases; bases with no gene match: 5. Germline CDR1 SGHTA, CDR2 FQGNSA. This CDR3 comprises 15 residues. The chain's CDR3 is CASSVEDRGSYEQYF. The CDR3 DNA reads as TGTGCCAGCAGCGTCGAGGACAGGGGGTCCTACGAGCAGTACTTC.

J is TRBJ2-5 and V is TRBV30; D gene ambiguous. This CDR3 has 14 amino acids. Trimming shortened V by 1 base and J by 5 bases, and 14 bases separated the two germline ends. The germline V gene encodes CDR1 GTSNPN and CDR2 SVGIG (reference sequence). The CDR3 DNA sequence: TGTGCCTGGAGTGCGGGTCGACGGCGTGAGACCCAGTACTTC. This sequence encodes CAWSAGRRRETQYF. Complete variable domain (other parts from reference TRBV30 and TRBJ2-5): SQTIHQWPATLVQPVGSPLSLECTVEGTSNPNLYWYRQAAGRGLQLLFYSVGIGQISSEVPQNLSASRPQDRQFILSSKKLLLSDSGFYLCAWSAGRRRETQYFGPGTRLLVL.

V and J are TRBV30 and TRBJ2-7, with D perhaps matching TRBD1 or TRBD2 (5 bases each). The V gene lost 7 bases and the J gene lost 2 bases, with 12 bases spanning the gap. In germline, CDR1 is GTSNPN, CDR2 SVGIG (reference sequence). The CDR3 sequence is 12 residues long. The CDR3 region is CAFRRETYEQYF. Here the CDR3 DNA reads TGTGCCTTTCGCAGGGAGACCTACGAGCAGTACTTC.

This sequence joins TRBV6-1 and TRBJ2-1, with 7 bases that match TRBD2. V shed 1 base and J 9 bases; nucleotides not matched to a gene: 3. This CDR3 is 13 amino acids long. Germline V CDR1 and CDR2: MNHNS, SASEGT. Here the CDR3 reads CASSEVGGIEQFF. The CDR3 bases are TGTGCCAGCAGTGAAGTGGGAGGGATTGAGCAGTTCTTC.

This chain links TRBV6-1 with TRBJ2-5; D perhaps matches TRBD1 (5 bases). Germline loops: CDR1 MNHNS, CDR2 SASEGT. The CDR3 covers 12 residues. Trimming removed 6 bases from V and 7 bases from J, with 12 bases in between. The CDR3 here is CASRAGSVTQYF. The CDR3, as DNA: TGTGCCAGCAGAGCAGGGTCGGTGACCCAGTACTTC.

The chain recombines TRBV25-1 with TRBJ1-2; TRBD1 is a possible D gene (6 bases). Germline V CDR1 and CDR2: MGHDK, SYGVNS. V dropped 2 bases and J dropped 7 bases, with 14 bases sitting between them. The CDR3 is 14 residues long. CDR3 protein: CASSEGGGRPGYTF. CDR3 nucleotides: TGTGCCAGCAGTGAAGGCGGGGGCAGGCCTGGCTACACCTTC.

The chain links TRBV7-9 to TRBJ1-4, with 10 bases aligning to TRBD1. Looked up from germline, CDR1 is SEHNR and CDR2 is FQNEAQ (reference sequence). Unmatched junction bases numbered 7, after V lost 6 bases and J lost 3 bases. The CDR3 runs 16 residues. CDR3 protein: CASRSGTGDSNEKLFF. CDR3 DNA sequence: TGTGCCAGCAGATCCGGGACAGGGGACTCTAATGAAAAACTGTTTTTT.

The chain links TRBV5-8 to TRBJ2-7; 9 nucleotides align to TRBD1. Germline values: CDR1 SGHTS, CDR2 YDEGEE. The CDR3 spans 16 residues. V lost 4 bases, J lost 2 bases, and 10 bases stayed unmatched. The CDR3 bases are TGTGCCAGCAGCCTCCCTCCGGGACAGGGACCCTACGAGCAGTACTTC. Translation gives CASSLPPGQGPYEQYF.

The chain joins TRBV29-1 to TRBJ2-7; TRBD1 is a possible D gene (6 bases). This CDR3 contains 12 residues. Germline V gene sequence: CDR1 SQVTM, CDR2 ANQGSEA. Trimming pared 3 bases from V and 7 bases from J, leaving 13 bases between. This chain's CDR3 is CSVDPTGREQYF. In DNA form, the CDR3 reads TGCAGCGTTGACCCAACAGGGCGAGAGCAGTACTTC.

This rearrangement joins TRBV18 to TRBJ1-1; D may be TRBD1 (6 bases). The V gene lost 6 bases and the J gene lost 3 bases, with 14 bases spanning the gap. Germline V gene data show CDR1 as KGHSH and CDR2 as LQKENI. The CDR3 covers 14 residues. DNA for the CDR3: TGTGCCAGCTCCCGGGGGGGGGCTGACACTGAAGCTTTCTTT. Amino acid sequence: CASSRGGADTEAFF.

This clone came up a few times. CDR3 nucleotide sequence: TGCGCCAGCAGCTTCCCAGGGCCGAACACTGAAGCTTTCTTT. Translation: CASSFPGPNTEAFF. The rearrangement links TRBV5-1 to TRBJ1-1, with D perhaps matching TRBD1 (5 bases). Trimming removed 2 bases from V and 1 base from J, with 9 bases in between. This CDR3 is built from 14 residues. Germline-derived CDR1 and CDR2 are SGHRS and YFSETQ.

This clone was observed a handful of times. The V and J genes are TRBV7-8 and TRBJ2-3, with D tentatively TRBD2 (6 bases). Germline V lookup: CDR1 SGHVS, CDR2 FQNEAQ. With 5 bases removed from V and 0 bases from J, the gap between germline ends came to 12 bases. There are 15 residues in the CDR3. CDR3 bases: TGTGCCAGCAGCCTGGGACTGATTAGCACAGATACGCAGTATTTT. It is translated as CASSLGLISTDTQYF.

The chain carries TRBV6-6 and TRBJ1-1; D uncertain. The CDR3 contains 12 residues. Per the germline V gene, CDR1 is MNHNY and CDR2 is SVGAGI (reference sequence). Trimming shortened V by 7 bases and J by 8 bases, and 14 bases separated the two germline ends. The DNA for the CDR3 is TGTGCCAGCACCCCCCGGACTAGCGAAGCTTTCTTT. Translated: CASTPRTSEAFF.

V gene TRBV5-1 combines with J gene TRBJ1-2; 10 bases align to TRBD1. The CDR3 totals 13 residues. CDR1 SGHRS and CDR2 YFSETQ come from the germline V gene. V was clipped by 2 bases and J by 8 bases; unmatched bases: 3. DNA for the CDR3: TGCGCCAGCAGCTTAGACAGGGGGCTAGGCTACACCTTC. Its translation: CASSLDRGLGYTF.

This chain connects TRBV15 to TRBJ1-4, with 9 bases identical to TRBD1. Germline trimming cut 3 bases from V and 7 bases from J; bases unmatched to any gene: 6. The length of the CDR3 is 15 residues. Per germline, CDR1 LNHNV and CDR2 YYDKDF (reference sequence). CDR3 sequence: CATSRPGQGGEKLFF. CDR3 coding DNA: TGTGCCACCAGCAGGCCGGGACAGGGAGGTGAAAAACTGTTTTTT.

The gene calls are TRBV9 and TRBJ1-1; D not certain. This CDR3 spans 14 amino acids. Trimming took off 2 bases at V and 4 bases at J, with 12 bases between the two ends. Germline assignment: CDR1 SGDLS and CDR2 YYNGEE. The CDR3 region is CASSVALRGTEAFF. CDR3 sequence (DNA): TGTGCCAGCAGCGTGGCCCTCCGGGGCACTGAAGCTTTCTTT.